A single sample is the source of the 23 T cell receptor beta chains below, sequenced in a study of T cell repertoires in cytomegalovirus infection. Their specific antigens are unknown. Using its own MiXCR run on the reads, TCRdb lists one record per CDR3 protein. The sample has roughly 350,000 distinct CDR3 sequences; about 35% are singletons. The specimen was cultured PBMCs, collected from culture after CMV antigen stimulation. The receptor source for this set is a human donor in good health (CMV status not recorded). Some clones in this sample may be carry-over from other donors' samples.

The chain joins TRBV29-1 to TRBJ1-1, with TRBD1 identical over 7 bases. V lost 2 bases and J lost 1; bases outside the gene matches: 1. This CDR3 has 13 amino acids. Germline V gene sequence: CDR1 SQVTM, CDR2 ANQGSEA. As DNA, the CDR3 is TGCAGCGTTGAACGGACAGGGAACACTGAAGCTTTCTTT. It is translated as CSVERTGNTEAFF. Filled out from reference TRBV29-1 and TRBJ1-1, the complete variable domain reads SAVISQKPSRDICQRGTSLTIQCQVDSQVTMMFWYRQQPGQSLTLIATANQGSEATYESGFVIDKFPISRPNLTFSTLTVSNMSPEDSSIYLCSVERTGNTEAFFGQGTRLTVV.

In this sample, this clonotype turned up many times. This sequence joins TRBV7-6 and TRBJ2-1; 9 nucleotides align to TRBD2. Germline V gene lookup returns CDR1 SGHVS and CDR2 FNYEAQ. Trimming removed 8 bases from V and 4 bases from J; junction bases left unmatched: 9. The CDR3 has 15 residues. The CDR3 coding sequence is TGTGCCAGCGGGGACATAGCGGGGGCATACAATGAGCAGTTCTTC. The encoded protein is CASGDIAGAYNEQFF.

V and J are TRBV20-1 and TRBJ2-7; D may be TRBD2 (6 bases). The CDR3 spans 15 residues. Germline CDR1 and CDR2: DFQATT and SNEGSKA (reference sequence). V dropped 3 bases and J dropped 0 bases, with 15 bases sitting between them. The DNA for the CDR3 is TGCAGTGCTAGGGGTCTAGCGCGAAACTCCTACGAGCAGTACTTC. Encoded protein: CSARGLARNSYEQYF.

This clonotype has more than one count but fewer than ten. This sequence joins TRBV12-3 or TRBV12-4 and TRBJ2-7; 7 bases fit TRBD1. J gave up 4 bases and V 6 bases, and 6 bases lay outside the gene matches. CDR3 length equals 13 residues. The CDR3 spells CASRKSTGYEQYF. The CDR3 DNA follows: TGTGCCAGCAGGAAATCGACAGGGTACGAGCAGTACTTC.

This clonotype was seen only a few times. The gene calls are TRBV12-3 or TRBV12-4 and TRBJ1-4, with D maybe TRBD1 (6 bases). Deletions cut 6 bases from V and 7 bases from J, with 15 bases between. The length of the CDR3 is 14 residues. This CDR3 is CASSLGGLSEKLFF. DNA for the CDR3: TGTGCCAGCAGCCTCGGGGGCTTGAGTGAAAAACTGTTTTTT.

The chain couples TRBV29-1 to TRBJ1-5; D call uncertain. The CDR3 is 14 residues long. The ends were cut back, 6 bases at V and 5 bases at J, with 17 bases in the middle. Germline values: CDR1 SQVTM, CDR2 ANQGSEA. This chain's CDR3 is CSVQAELGDQPQHF. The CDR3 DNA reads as TGCAGCGTCCAAGCCGAACTCGGCGATCAGCCCCAGCATTTT.

CDR3 DNA sequence: TGTGCCAGCAGTTTCCCCGGACAGTATGGCTACACCTTC. Protein product: CASSFPGQYGYTF. The genes are TRBV27 and TRBJ1-2; possible D gene TRBD1, 6 bases. The CDR3 loop spans 13 amino acids. Germline assignment: CDR1 MNHEY and CDR2 SMNVEV (reference sequence). Between the trimmed V and J ends, which lost 3 bases and 5 bases, there was a span of 10 bases.

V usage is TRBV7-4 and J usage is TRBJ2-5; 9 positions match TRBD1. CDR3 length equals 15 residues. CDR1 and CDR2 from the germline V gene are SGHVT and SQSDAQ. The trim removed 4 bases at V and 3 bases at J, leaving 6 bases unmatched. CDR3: CASSSHRGREETQYF. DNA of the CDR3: TGTGCCAGCAGCTCACACAGGGGGCGCGAAGAGACCCAGTACTTC.

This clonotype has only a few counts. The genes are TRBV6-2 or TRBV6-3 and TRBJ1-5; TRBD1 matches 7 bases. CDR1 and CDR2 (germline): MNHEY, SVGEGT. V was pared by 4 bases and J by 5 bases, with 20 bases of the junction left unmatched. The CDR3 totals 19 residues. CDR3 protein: CASSFPVPGQTTRDQPQHF. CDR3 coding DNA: TGTGCCAGCAGTTTCCCAGTACCGGGACAGACGACGAGGGATCAGCCCCAGCATTTT.

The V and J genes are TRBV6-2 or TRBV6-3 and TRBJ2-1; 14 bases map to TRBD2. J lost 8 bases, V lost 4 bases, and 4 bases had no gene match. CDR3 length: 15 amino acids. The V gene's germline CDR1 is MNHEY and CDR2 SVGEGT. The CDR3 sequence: CASSSGLAGDYEQFF. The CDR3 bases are TGTGCCAGCAGTTCGGGACTAGCGGGAGATTATGAGCAGTTCTTC.

The CDR3 sequence is CASTNKTASLRWTGDSPLHF. In DNA form, the CDR3 reads TGTGCCAGCACCAATAAAACGGCGTCGCTCCGGTGGACAGGGGATTCACCCCTCCACTTT. J is TRBJ1-6 and V is TRBV11-2; 9 bases map to TRBD1. The junction had 24 bases not matched to a gene; V was cut back by 7 bases and J by 8 bases. The CDR3 runs to 20 residues. Germline values: CDR1 SGHAT, CDR2 FQNNGV.

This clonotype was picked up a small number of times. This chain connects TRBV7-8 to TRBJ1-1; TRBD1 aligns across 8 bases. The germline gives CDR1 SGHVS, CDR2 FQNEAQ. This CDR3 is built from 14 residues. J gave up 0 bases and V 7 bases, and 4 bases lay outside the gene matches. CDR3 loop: CASTVDRVNTEAFF. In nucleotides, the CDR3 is TGTGCCAGCACCGTGGACAGGGTGAACACTGAAGCTTTCTTT.

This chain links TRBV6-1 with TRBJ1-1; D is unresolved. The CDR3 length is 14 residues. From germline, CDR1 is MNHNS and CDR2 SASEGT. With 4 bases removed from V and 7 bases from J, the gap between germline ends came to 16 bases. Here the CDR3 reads CASSGTVPRGEAFF. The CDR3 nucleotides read TGTGCCAGCAGTGGGACGGTCCCGCGGGGTGAAGCTTTCTTT.

This CDR3 is CASSSKKAGATDTQYF. In DNA form, the CDR3 reads TGTGCCAGCAGTTCCAAGAAAGCGGGAGCGACAGATACGCAGTATTTT. The chain has TRBV6-2 or TRBV6-3 and TRBJ2-3, with 8 bases lining up with TRBD2. Germline CDR1 is MNHEY and CDR2 is SVGEGT. V lost 4 bases, J lost 3 bases, and 9 bases stayed unmatched. This CDR3 region has 16 residues.

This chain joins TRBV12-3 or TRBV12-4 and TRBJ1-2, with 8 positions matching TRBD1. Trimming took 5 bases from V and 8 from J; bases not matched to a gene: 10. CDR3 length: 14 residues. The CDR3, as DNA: TGTGCCAGCAGTCCTCGGGACAGGCTGGGGGGCTACACCTTC. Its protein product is CASSPRDRLGGYTF.

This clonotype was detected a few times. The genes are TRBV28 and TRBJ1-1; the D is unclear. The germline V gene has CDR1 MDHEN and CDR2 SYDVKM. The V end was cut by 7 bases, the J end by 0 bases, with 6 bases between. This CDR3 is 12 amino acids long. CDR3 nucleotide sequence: TGTGCCAGCACACCCATGAACACTGAAGCTTTCTTT. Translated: CASTPMNTEAFF.

This CDR3 is CAGGGGRETQYF. DNA of the CDR3: TGTGCCGGGGGAGGGGGGAGAGAGACCCAGTACTTC. The rearrangement joins TRBV2 to TRBJ2-5, with D possibly being TRBD2 (7 bases). The V and J ends lost 11 bases and 4 bases respectively, with 14 bases between them. CDR1 and CDR2 (germline): SNHLY, FYNNEI. The CDR3 sequence is 12 residues long.

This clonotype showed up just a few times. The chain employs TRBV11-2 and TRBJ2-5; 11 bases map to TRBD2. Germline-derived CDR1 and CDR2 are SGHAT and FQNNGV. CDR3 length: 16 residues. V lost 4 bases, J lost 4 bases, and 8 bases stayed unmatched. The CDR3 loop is CASSYTSGSLLETQYF. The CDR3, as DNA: TGTGCCAGCAGCTACACTAGCGGGAGTTTATTAGAGACCCAGTACTTC.

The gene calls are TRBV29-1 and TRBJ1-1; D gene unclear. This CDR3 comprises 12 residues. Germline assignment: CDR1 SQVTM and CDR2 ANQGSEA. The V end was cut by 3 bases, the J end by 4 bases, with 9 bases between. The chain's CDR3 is CSVDGRFTEAFF. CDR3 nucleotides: TGCAGCGTTGACGGGAGGTTCACTGAAGCTTTCTTT.

As DNA, the CDR3 is TGTGCCAGCAGCCCCAACGCAGAGACCCAGTACTTC. It codes for CASSPNAETQYF. J is TRBJ2-5 and V is TRBV12-3 or TRBV12-4; no clear D. The CDR3 is 12 amino acids. V shed 6 bases and J shed 4 bases, with 9 bases lying between them.

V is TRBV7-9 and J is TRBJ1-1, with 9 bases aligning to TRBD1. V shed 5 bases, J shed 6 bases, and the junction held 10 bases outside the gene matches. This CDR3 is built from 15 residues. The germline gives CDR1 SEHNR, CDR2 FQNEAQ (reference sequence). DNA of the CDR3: TGTGCCAGCAGCCTAACACAGGGGGCCGGAGCTGAAGCTTTCTTT. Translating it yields CASSLTQGAGAEAFF.

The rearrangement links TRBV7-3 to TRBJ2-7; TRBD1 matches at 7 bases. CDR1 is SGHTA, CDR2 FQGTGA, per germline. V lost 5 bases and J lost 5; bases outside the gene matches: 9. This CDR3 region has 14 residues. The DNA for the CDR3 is TGTGCCAGCAGCCAAAAAAACAGGGGTCACGAGCAGTACTTC. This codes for CASSQKNRGHEQYF.

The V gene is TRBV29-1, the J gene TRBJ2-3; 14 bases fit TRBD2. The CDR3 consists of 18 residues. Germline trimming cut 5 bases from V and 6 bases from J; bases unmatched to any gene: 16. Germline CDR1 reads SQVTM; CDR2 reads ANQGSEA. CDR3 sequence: CSVYSLGTSGRYVDTQYF. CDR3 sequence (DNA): TGCAGCGTTTACTCCTTAGGGACTAGCGGGAGATATGTGGATACGCAGTATTTT.